The 24 T cell receptor beta chains in this list originate from one sample, sequenced in a study of T-cell memory formation after mild COVID-19. Each CDR3 protein is one row after TCRdb ran MiXCR on the 5' RACE reads. The data show a few hundred thousand distinct CDR3 sequences, roughly 20% seen once. The sample comprised PBMCs or a T cell subset sorted from them (not recorded which). The receptors were gathered from a man younger than 30 who had mild COVID-19 (a few samples of this study predate the infection). Cell type and time point are not known.

This sequence joins TRBV2 and TRBJ2-5; D assignment may be TRBD1 or TRBD2 (6 bases each). V was cut by 8 bases and J by 4 bases, with 14 bases left in between. This CDR3 is built from 13 residues. Germline V CDR1 and CDR2: SNHLY, FYNNEI. CDR3 nucleotides: TGTGCCAGCGCGAGAGGGGGGTCAGAGACCCAGTACTTC. This sequence encodes CASARGGSETQYF.

The V gene is TRBV7-2, the J gene TRBJ2-3; 8 positions agree with TRBD2. The CDR3 is 16 amino acids. The V and J ends lost 3 bases and 7 bases, in that order; junction bases with no gene match: 12. CDR1 is SGHTA and CDR2 is FQGNSA in the germline V gene. This chain's CDR3 is CASSFGGEQGKNTQYF. The CDR3 DNA follows: TGTGCCAGCAGCTTCGGGGGGGAGCAGGGAAAGAATACGCAGTATTTT.

The J gene is TRBJ2-7, the V gene TRBV27, with D uncertain. Germline-derived CDR1 and CDR2 are MNHEY and SMNVEV (reference sequence). The CDR3 consists of 13 residues. V lost 2 bases and J 2 bases, leaving 7 bases between the germline ends. The CDR3 nucleotides are TGTGCCAGCAGTTTAGGGCTAGCCTACGAGCAGTACTTC. Protein: CASSLGLAYEQYF.

The CDR3 loop reads CASSRRSRGNTEAFF. In DNA form, the CDR3 reads TGTGCCAGCAGTAGAAGGAGTCGGGGGAACACTGAAGCTTTCTTT. V is TRBV6-5 and J is TRBJ1-1, with D uncertain. V shed 5 bases and J shed 1 base, with 14 bases lying between them. Germline V gives CDR1 MNHEY, CDR2 SVGAGI. There are 15 residues in the CDR3.

This clonotype was detected a few times. The chain has TRBV12-3 or TRBV12-4 and TRBJ1-1; 7 bases fit TRBD1. J was trimmed by 11 bases and V by 5 bases; bases with no gene match: 11. This CDR3 is built from 13 residues. DNA for the CDR3: TGTGCCAGCAGTAGTGCGCAGGGGGGGCCGGCTTTCTTT. This codes for CASSSAQGGPAFF.

The chain couples TRBV12-3 or TRBV12-4 to TRBJ1-5; D gene uncertain. Trimming stripped 4 bases from V and 2 bases from J, with 12 bases between. The length of the CDR3 is 15 residues. CDR3 nucleotide sequence: TGTGCCAGCAGTTCCCCCGGCGCCCGCAATCAGCCCCAGCATTTT. It codes for CASSSPGARNQPQHF.

The gene calls are TRBV29-1 and TRBJ2-7; 12 bases are a match to TRBD1. The CDR3 runs to 15 residues. Germline V gives CDR1 SQVTM, CDR2 ANQGSEA. Trimming removed 1 base from V and 6 bases from J; junction bases left unmatched: 7. This CDR3 reads CSVEVSGQGAGEQYF. The DNA of the CDR3 is TGCAGCGTTGAAGTTTCGGGACAGGGGGCCGGCGAGCAGTACTTC.

V and J are TRBV7-9 and TRBJ2-3; either TRBD1 or TRBD2 may fit D (6 bases each). The CDR3 runs 17 residues. In germline, CDR1 is SEHNR, CDR2 FQNEAQ (reference sequence). Between the trimmed V and J ends, which lost 7 bases and 5 bases, there was a span of 25 bases. CDR3 DNA: TGTGCCAGCACGCTTAGACCCCGGGGGCATCTCGGAGATACGCAGTATTTT. Protein product: CASTLRPRGHLGDTQYF.

The rearrangement uses TRBV5-1 and TRBJ2-5; the match to TRBD1 covers 8 bases. Germline assignment: CDR1 SGHRS and CDR2 YFSETQ. The CDR3 sequence is 13 residues long. V lost 4 bases, J lost 5 bases, and 4 bases stayed unmatched. In DNA form, the CDR3 reads TGCGCCAGCAGCGGACAGGGACTTGAGACCCAGTACTTC. Residues: CASSGQGLETQYF.

This clonotype was seen more than once but under ten times. This chain joins TRBV7-2 and TRBJ2-5; 7 bases are a match to TRBD1. This CDR3 comprises 14 residues. Per germline, CDR1 SGHTA and CDR2 FQGNSA. J gave up 3 bases and V 3 bases, and 4 bases lay outside the gene matches. CDR3 in DNA: TGTGCCAGCAGCTTCCAAGGGACAGAAGAGACCCAGTACTTC. It encodes CASSFQGTEETQYF.

The rearrangement uses TRBV29-1 and TRBJ1-3, with D perhaps matching TRBD1 (5 bases). With 7 bases removed from V and 4 bases from J, the gap between germline ends came to 11 bases. The germline V gene encodes CDR1 SQVTM and CDR2 ANQGSEA. This CDR3 comprises 12 residues. The CDR3 loop reads CSARQSGNTIYF. CDR3 coding DNA: TGCAGCGCCAGACAGTCGGGAAACACCATATATTTT. Drawing the rest from reference TRBV29-1 and TRBJ1-3, the complete variable domain is SAVISQKPSRDICQRGTSLTIQCQVDSQVTMMFWYRQQPGQSLTLIATANQGSEATYESGFVIDKFPISRPNLTFSTLTVSNMSPEDSSIYLCSARQSGNTIYFGEGSWLTVV.

V and J are TRBV21-1 and TRBJ1-1; the DNA was not compared with TRBD1, the D call given in the table. TRBV21-1 constitutes a pseudogene. The CDR3 has 11 residues. Here the CDR3 reads CASSRTSEAFF. The CDR3 region has the DNA TGTGCCAGCAGCCGGACATCGGAAGCTTTCTTT.

This clonotype was observed a single time. V and J are TRBV6-5 and TRBJ1-4; TRBD1 agrees at 8 bases. With 6 bases clipped from V and 7 bases from J, the junction kept 7 bases outside the gene matches. The germline CDR1 and CDR2 sequences are MNHEY and SVGAGI. This CDR3 has 14 residues. The DNA for the CDR3 is TGTGCCAGCAGAGGTCCAGGGACAGGTGAAAAACTGTTTTTT. This encodes CASRGPGTGEKLFF.

This clonotype has just a few counts. The J gene is TRBJ2-1, the V gene TRBV20-1; tentative D call: TRBD2 (6 bases). Between the trimmed V and J ends, which lost 6 bases and 0 bases, there was a span of 18 bases. Germline V lookup: CDR1 DFQATT, CDR2 SNEGSKA (reference sequence). CDR3 size: 16 residues. The CDR3 DNA reads as TGCAGTGCCGAGCCCGCCGGGGGAAGCTCCTACAATGAGCAGTTCTTC. As protein: CSAEPAGGSSYNEQFF.

CDR3 amino acids: CASSLLPQGQFF. CDR3 sequence (DNA): TGTGCCAGCAGCCTCTTGCCGCAAGGGCAGTTCTTC. The chain couples TRBV12-3 or TRBV12-4 to TRBJ2-1; the D is unclear. The CDR3 contains 12 residues. V was clipped by 6 bases and J by 12 bases, with 15 bases between them.

This clonotype was seen many times. The chain is built from TRBV7-2 and TRBJ2-2, with 7 bases that match TRBD1. The CDR3 runs to 15 residues. CDR1 is SGHTA and CDR2 is FQGNSA in the germline V gene. The V and J ends lost 5 bases and 4 bases, in that order; junction bases with no gene match: 7. In DNA form, the CDR3 reads TGTGCCAGCAGCCGTGGGTGGGACAGCACCGGGGAGCTGTTTTTT. This encodes CASSRGWDSTGELFF.

The rearrangement uses TRBV6-5 and TRBJ1-6; 9 bases fit TRBD1. The CDR3 spans 14 residues. V lost 6 bases, J lost 10 bases, and 7 bases stayed unmatched. Germline V gene sequence: CDR1 MNHEY, CDR2 SVGAGI. CDR3 nucleotide sequence: TGTGCCAGCAGCCCTCAGACAGGGGGATCACCCCTCCACTTT. It translates to CASSPQTGGSPLHF.

This chain links TRBV6-5 with TRBJ1-2; no firm D call. V was pared by 6 bases and J by 2 bases, with 10 bases between. Germline V gene lookup returns CDR1 MNHEY and CDR2 SVGAGI. The CDR3 has 13 residues. The CDR3 protein is CASRRQENYGYTF. CDR3 bases: TGTGCCAGCAGACGGCAGGAGAACTATGGCTACACCTTC.

A few counts support this clonotype. The chain has TRBV7-2 and TRBJ1-1, with TRBD1 identical over 8 bases. CDR1 and CDR2 from the germline V gene are SGHTA and FQGNSA. The CDR3 is 13 residues long. The V segment lost 5 bases and the J segment 11 bases; nucleotides outside the gene matches: 10. The CDR3, as DNA: TGTGCCAGCAGCCGCGACAGGGGCGGGAAGGCTTTCTTT. It is translated as CASSRDRGGKAFF.

This clonotype showed up just a few times. The chain recombines TRBV25-1 with TRBJ1-5, with D maybe TRBD1 (5 bases). Per germline, CDR1 MGHDK and CDR2 SYGVNS. V was trimmed by 3 bases and J by 0 bases, leaving 9 bases between them. The CDR3 length is 15 residues. Here the CDR3 reads CASSDRGDSNQPQHF. The CDR3 DNA sequence: TGTGCCAGCAGTGATCGGGGGGATAGCAATCAGCCCCAGCATTTT.

This chain links TRBV6-2 or TRBV6-3 with TRBJ2-7, with D hard to call. Between the trimmed V and J ends, which lost 4 bases and 3 bases, there was a span of 13 bases. Germline assignment: CDR1 MNHEY and CDR2 SVGEGT. The CDR3 has 14 amino acids. CDR3 sequence reads: CASSFFPGRYEQYV. CDR3 sequence (DNA): TGTGCCAGCAGTTTTTTCCCGGGCCGCTACGAGCAGTACGTC.

There are many counts of this clonotype. A junction end diverges from the germline sequence, so it may reflect a read error. This CDR3 is CASSLQETQYF. The DNA of the CDR3 is TGTGCCAGCAGCTTACAAGAGACCCAGTACTTC. The rearrangement uses TRBV5-1 and TRBJ2-5, with D hard to call. CDR3 length: 11 amino acids. Germline CDR1 and CDR2: SGHRS and YFSETQ.

CDR3 bases: TGCAGCGCTAGGGGGGAGACAGGAAACATTCAGTACTTC. Amino acids: CSARGETGNIQYF. The chain is built from TRBV29-1 and TRBJ2-4; tentatively, D is TRBD1 or TRBD2 (6 bases each). The germline gives CDR1 SQVTM, CDR2 ANQGSEA. The CDR3 runs 13 residues. With 7 bases removed from V and 6 bases from J, the gap between germline ends came to 16 bases.

This clonotype was observed a few times. V and J are TRBV27 and TRBJ1-2, with a possible D match to TRBD1 (5 bases). The CDR3 runs 17 residues. Germline V gene sequence: CDR1 MNHEY, CDR2 SMNVEV (reference sequence). V shed 5 bases and J shed 1 base, with 20 bases lying between them. CDR3 bases: TGTGCCAGCAGTCGAACGGGGCTTACTGAAAATAACTATGGCTACACCTTC. Amino acid sequence: CASSRTGLTENNYGYTF.